This T cell receptor (beta chain) emerged from a study of early T cells in non-severe SARS-CoV-2 infection. Study-level results: VDJdb matching, biased toward anti-spike CD8 responses, missed private and CD4 specificities.

This clonotype was found a few times. Antigen specificity is unknown. V dropped 6 bases and J dropped 8 bases, with 16 bases sitting between them. There are 13 residues in the CDR3. The protocol attached unique molecular identifiers to individual cDNA molecules. TCRdb re-derived calls from the 5' RACE reads in MiXCR, one entry per CDR3 protein. The sample yields 65,000 to 75,000 distinct CDR3 sequences, approximately 4.5% seen once. This TCR came from an adult who was a healthcare worker with PCR-confirmed SARS-CoV-2 infection or an uninfected control (not recorded which). The donor label of this sample is uncertain. V gene TRBV12-3 or TRBV12-4 combines with J gene TRBJ1-2; D call uncertain. The material sequenced was whole blood, taken at baseline. The CDR3 nucleotides are TGTGCCAGCAGCCCCCGTTTCTCCTGGGGCTACACCTTC. Amino acid sequence: CASSPRFSWGYTF.